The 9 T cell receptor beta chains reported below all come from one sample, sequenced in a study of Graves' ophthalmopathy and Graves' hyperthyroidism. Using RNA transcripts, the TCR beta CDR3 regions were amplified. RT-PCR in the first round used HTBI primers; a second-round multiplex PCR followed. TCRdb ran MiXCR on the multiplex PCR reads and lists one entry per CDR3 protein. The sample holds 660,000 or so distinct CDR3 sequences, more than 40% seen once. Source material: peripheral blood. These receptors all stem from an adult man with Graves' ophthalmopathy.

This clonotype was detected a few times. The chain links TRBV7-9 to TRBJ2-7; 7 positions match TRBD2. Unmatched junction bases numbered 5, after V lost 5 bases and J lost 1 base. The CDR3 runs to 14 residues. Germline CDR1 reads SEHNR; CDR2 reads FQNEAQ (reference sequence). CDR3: CASSRIGGSYEQYF. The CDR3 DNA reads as TGTGCCAGCAGCCGAATCGGGGGGTCCTACGAGCAGTACTTC.

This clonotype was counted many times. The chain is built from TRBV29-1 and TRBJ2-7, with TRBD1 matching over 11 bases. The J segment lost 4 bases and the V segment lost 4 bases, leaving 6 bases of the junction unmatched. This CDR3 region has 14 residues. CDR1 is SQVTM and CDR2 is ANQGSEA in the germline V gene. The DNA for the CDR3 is TGCAGCGTTGCGGACAGGGGGCTTGGGTACGAGCAGTACTTC. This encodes CSVADRGLGYEQYF.

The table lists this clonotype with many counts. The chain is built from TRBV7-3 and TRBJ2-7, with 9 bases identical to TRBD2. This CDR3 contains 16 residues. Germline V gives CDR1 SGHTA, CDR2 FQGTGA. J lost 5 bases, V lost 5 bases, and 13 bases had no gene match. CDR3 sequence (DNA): TGTGCCAGCAGCCTTAATAGGGCTAGCGGGACCCACGAGCAGTACTTC. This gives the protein CASSLNRASGTHEQYF.

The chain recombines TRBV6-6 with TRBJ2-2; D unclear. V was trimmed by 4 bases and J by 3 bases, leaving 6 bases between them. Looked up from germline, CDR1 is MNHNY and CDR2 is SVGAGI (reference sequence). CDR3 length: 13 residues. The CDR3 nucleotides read TGTGCCAGCAGTTCCACGGACACCGGGGAGCTGTTTTTT. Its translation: CASSSTDTGELFF.

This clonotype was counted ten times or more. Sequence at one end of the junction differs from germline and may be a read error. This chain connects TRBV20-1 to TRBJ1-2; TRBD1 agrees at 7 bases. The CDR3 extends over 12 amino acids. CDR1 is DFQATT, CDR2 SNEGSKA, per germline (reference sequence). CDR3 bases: TGCAGTGCTAGAGATCAACAGGGGTTTAGACTCTTC. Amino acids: CSARDQQGFRLF.

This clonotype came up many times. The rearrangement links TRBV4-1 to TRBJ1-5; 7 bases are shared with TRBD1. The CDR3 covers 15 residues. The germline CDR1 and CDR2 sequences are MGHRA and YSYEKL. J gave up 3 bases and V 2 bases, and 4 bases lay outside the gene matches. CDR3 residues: CASSQTGQINQPQHF. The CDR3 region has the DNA TGCGCCAGCAGCCAAACGGGACAGATCAATCAGCCCCAGCATTTT.

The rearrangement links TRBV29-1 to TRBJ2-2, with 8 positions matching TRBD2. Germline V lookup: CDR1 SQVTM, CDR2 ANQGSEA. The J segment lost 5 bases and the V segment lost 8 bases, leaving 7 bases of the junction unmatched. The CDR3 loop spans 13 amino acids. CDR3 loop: CSLTSGGTGELFF. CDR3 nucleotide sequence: TGCAGCCTTACCTCGGGGGGGACCGGGGAGCTGTTTTTT.

CDR3 protein: CASSPGQYEGETQYF. DNA for the CDR3: TGTGCCAGCAGCCCTGGACAGTACGAAGGAGAGACCCAGTACTTC. This rearrangement joins TRBV12-3 or TRBV12-4 to TRBJ2-5, with a possible D match to TRBD1 (6 bases). V lost 6 bases and J lost 4, with 18 bases in between. The CDR3 spans 15 residues.

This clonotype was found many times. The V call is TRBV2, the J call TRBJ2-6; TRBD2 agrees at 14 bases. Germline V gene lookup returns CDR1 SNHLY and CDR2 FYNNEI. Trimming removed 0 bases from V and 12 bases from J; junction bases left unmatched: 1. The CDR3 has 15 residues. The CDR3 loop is CASSEATSGRAVLTF. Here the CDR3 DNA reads TGTGCCAGCAGTGAAGCGACTAGCGGGAGGGCCGTCCTGACTTTC.